This T cell receptor (beta chain) was obtained from a study of molecular identifiers for immune sequencing clone quantification. Notes on the study in general: Jurkat TCR RNA spiked in from one cell reportedly remained identifiable amid about a million naive cells.

The naive CD8 libraries originated from between about 17,000 and 1,000,000 sorted cells and drew on 10%, 30% or 50% RNA. Naive CD8 T cells were sorted as CD8+CD4-CCR7+CD45RA+. Bulk TCR libraries used previously described methods and listed TCR primers. TCRdb redid the calling of the PCR reads with MiXCR, one entry per CDR3 protein. The sample carries a few hundred thousand distinct CDR3 sequences, over 20% recorded once. The CDR3 consists of 14 residues. Germline CDR1 reads SGHKS; CDR2 reads YYEKEE (reference sequence). V lost 1 base and J 4 bases, leaving 8 bases between the germline ends. About this clonotype itself: Its antigen is unidentified.

This TCR was recovered from a human donor in good health. Some libraries in this study had Jurkat cell RNA spiked in. The J gene is TRBJ2-2, the V gene TRBV5-5, with D maybe TRBD1 (5 bases). Material: naive CD8+ T cells from blood, with Jurkat cell RNA spiked in. Subset described: FACS-sorted CD8+CD4-CCR7+CD45RA+ naive T cells. DNA for the CDR3: TGTGCCAGCAGCTTGTGGGGCAGCACCGGGGAGCTGTTTTTT. Translation: CASSLWGSTGELFF.